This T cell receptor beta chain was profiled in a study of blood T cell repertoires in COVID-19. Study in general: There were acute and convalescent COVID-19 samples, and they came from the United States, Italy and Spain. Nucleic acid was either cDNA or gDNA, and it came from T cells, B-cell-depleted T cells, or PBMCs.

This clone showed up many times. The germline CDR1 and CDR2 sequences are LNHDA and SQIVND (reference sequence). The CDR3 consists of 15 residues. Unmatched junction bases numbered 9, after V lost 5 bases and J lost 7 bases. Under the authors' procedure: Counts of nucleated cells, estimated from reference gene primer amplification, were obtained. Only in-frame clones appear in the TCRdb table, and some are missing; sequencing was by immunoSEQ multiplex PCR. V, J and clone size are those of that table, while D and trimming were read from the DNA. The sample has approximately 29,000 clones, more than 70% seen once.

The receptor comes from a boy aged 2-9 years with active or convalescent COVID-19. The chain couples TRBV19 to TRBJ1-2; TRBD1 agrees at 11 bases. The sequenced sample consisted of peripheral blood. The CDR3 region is CASSAQGQGGGGYTF. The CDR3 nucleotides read TGTGCCAGTAGTGCACAGGGACAGGGGGGAGGTGGCTACACCTTC.